The next 20 T cell receptor beta chains were all read from a single sample in a study of cytomegalovirus exposure and HLA in healthy donors. PCR employed 60 Vbeta and 13 Jbeta primers. Profiled with immunoSEQ multiplex PCR; TCRdb holds only in-frame clones, not every one. The table lists 110,000 to 150,000 clones, roughly a tenth of them singletons. Sample: PBMCs. These receptors originate from a male donor in good health and CMV-seronegative.

A word on this clone: Since the CDR3 does not end with the conserved phenylalanine or tryptophan, this likely comes from a read error. The CDR3 DNA is TGTGCCAGCAGTGAGGGGGGGGGAATCAACGGCTACACCGTC. It yields the protein CASSEGGGINGYTV. The chain combines TRBV2 with TRBJ1-2, with D possibly being TRBD1 (5 bases). The CDR3 spans 14 residues. Germline CDR1 and CDR2: SNHLY and FYNNEI. Trimming removed 3 bases at V and 8 bases at J, with 16 bases between.

This clone showed up just a few times. The rearrangement links TRBV15 to TRBJ2-5; D remains unclear. The V end was cut by 3 bases, the J end by 2 bases, with 13 bases between. Germline loops: CDR1 LNHNV, CDR2 YYDKDF (reference sequence). The CDR3 length is 15 residues. CDR3 sequence: CATSSSPRVQETQYF. CDR3 sequence (DNA): TGTGCCACCAGCAGTTCGCCCCGGGTTCAAGAGACCCAGTACTTC.

This clone has more than one count but fewer than ten. The chain carries TRBV13 and TRBJ2-1, with TRBD2 matching over 15 bases. CDR3 length equals 15 residues. Germline V gene lookup returns CDR1 PRHDT and CDR2 FYEKMQ (reference sequence). V lost 5 bases, J lost 7 bases, and 3 bases stayed unmatched. The CDR3 DNA is TGTGCCAGCAGCATGGGACTAGCGGGAGGTAATGAGCAGTTCTTC. Amino acid sequence: CASSMGLAGGNEQFF.

This clone has more than one count but fewer than ten. The chain is built from TRBV5-4 and TRBJ1-2; D might be TRBD1 (6 bases). Germline V CDR1 and CDR2: SGHNT, YYREEE (reference sequence). With 0 bases removed from V and 4 bases from J, the gap between germline ends came to 10 bases. This CDR3 comprises 14 residues. The CDR3 reads CASSLEGRGYGYTF. CDR3 in DNA: TGTGCCAGCAGCTTGGAAGGCAGGGGCTATGGCTACACCTTC.

This chain uses TRBV10-1 with TRBJ1-5; D uncertain. Germline V gene sequence: CDR1 WNHNN, CDR2 SYGVQD (reference sequence). CDR3 size: 14 residues. The V gene lost 6 bases and the J gene lost 1 base, with 10 bases spanning the gap. DNA of the CDR3: TGCGCCAGCAGCTTCAGAGGGAGCAATCAGCCCCAGCATTTT. Translation: CASSFRGSNQPQHF.

The chain combines TRBV28 with TRBJ2-7; 7 bases match TRBD1. CDR1 MDHEN and CDR2 SYDVKM come from the germline V gene. The V gene end was trimmed by 6 bases and the J gene end by 6 bases; junction bases not matched to a gene: 5. CDR3 length equals 12 residues. The CDR3 sequence: CASSLTGVEQYF. DNA for the CDR3: TGTGCCAGCAGCTTAACAGGGGTCGAGCAGTACTTC.

J is TRBJ2-1 and V is TRBV6-6; 10 nucleotides agree with TRBD2. CDR3 length: 14 residues. Germline V lookup: CDR1 MNHNY, CDR2 SVGAGI (reference sequence). Trimming took 6 bases from V and 9 from J; bases not matched to a gene: 8. CDR3 DNA sequence: TGTGCCAGCAGCAGAGCGGGAGGGCTCCTTGAGCAGTTCTTC. Its protein is CASSRAGGLLEQFF.

In its sample, this clone was seen a few times. The V call is TRBV10-3, the J call TRBJ2-5; 14 bases map to TRBD2. This CDR3 contains 15 residues. Germline assignment: CDR1 ENHRY and CDR2 SYGVKD. Trimming at V came to 6 bases and at J to 6 bases, leaving 6 bases not matched to a gene. The chain's CDR3 is CAIRATSGGAQTQYF. The CDR3 coding sequence is TGTGCCATCAGAGCGACTAGCGGGGGGGCGCAGACCCAGTACTTC.

J is TRBJ1-2 and V is TRBV10-2, with 7 bases aligning to TRBD1. V lost 0 bases and J lost 4; bases outside the gene matches: 2. This CDR3 region has 14 residues. Germline CDR1 is WSHSY and CDR2 is SAAADI. CDR3 protein: CASSESRTGYGYTF. The CDR3 bases are TGCGCCAGCAGTGAGTCCAGGACAGGCTATGGCTACACCTTC.

The rearrangement joins TRBV7-9 to TRBJ1-4; weak D call: TRBD1 (6 bases). With 5 bases removed from V and 3 bases from J, the gap between germline ends came to 16 bases. Germline values: CDR1 SEHNR, CDR2 FQNEAQ (reference sequence). The CDR3 totals 16 residues. CDR3 coding DNA: TGTGCCAGCAGCCGTGCGCAGGGGAGGGCTAATGAAAAACTGTTTTTT. The encoded protein is CASSRAQGRANEKLFF.

The table lists this clone with a few counts. V is TRBV19 and J is TRBJ2-3, with 10 bases fitting TRBD2. V shed 0 bases and J 7 bases; nucleotides not matched to a gene: 4. Germline CDR1 and CDR2: LNHDA and SQIVND (reference sequence). There are 15 residues in the CDR3. As DNA, the CDR3 is TGTGCCAGTAGTATAGAGGGACTAGCGAGCCATACGCAGTATTTT. Translating gives CASSIEGLASHTQYF.

V usage is TRBV6-5 and J usage is TRBJ2-7; 7 nucleotides line up with TRBD2. The CDR3 spans 13 residues. Germline loops: CDR1 MNHEY, CDR2 SVGAGI. Trimming removed 8 bases from V and 2 bases from J; junction bases left unmatched: 6. CDR3: CASLGGSPYEQYF. CDR3 in DNA: TGTGCCAGCTTGGGGGGGTCTCCCTACGAGCAGTACTTC.

CDR3 region: CASSQGVSTDTQYF. The DNA for the CDR3 is TGTGCCAGCAGCCAGGGGGTTAGCACAGATACGCAGTATTTT. The genes are TRBV11-3 and TRBJ2-3; 7 bases map to TRBD1. This CDR3 region has 14 residues. In germline, CDR1 is SGHNT, CDR2 YENEEA. J was trimmed by 0 bases and V by 5 bases; bases with no gene match: 2.

There are a few counts of this clone. The chain combines TRBV9 with TRBJ1-3; D is ambiguous. Germline V gene lookup returns CDR1 SGDLS and CDR2 YYNGEE. This CDR3 has 16 residues. Trimming took off 2 bases at V and 0 bases at J, with 12 bases between the two ends. The CDR3, as DNA: TGTGCCAGCAGCGTGGAGGTCCGGGTCTCTGGAAACACCATATATTTT. It encodes CASSVEVRVSGNTIYF. Complete variable domain (other parts from reference TRBV9 and TRBJ1-3): DSGVTQTPKHLITATGQRVTLRCSPRSGDLSVYWYQQSLDQGLQFLIQYYNGEERAKGNILERFSAQQFPDLHSELNLSSLELGDSALYFCASSVEVRVSGNTIYFGEGSWLTVV.

This clone was detected only a few times. The V and J genes are TRBV6-6 and TRBJ2-7; maybe TRBD1 (6 bases). The CDR3 is 14 amino acids. Germline lookup yields CDR1 MNHNY and CDR2 SVGAGI (reference sequence). V lost 4 bases and J lost 0, with 10 bases in between. Here the CDR3 DNA reads TGTGCCAGCAGTTTCCGGGACACCTCCTACGAGCAGTACTTC. It is translated as CASSFRDTSYEQYF.

V usage is TRBV11-3 and J usage is TRBJ2-7; possible D gene TRBD2, 6 bases. The germline V gene has CDR1 SGHNT and CDR2 YENEEA. The CDR3 is 14 amino acids. Trimming shortened V by 6 bases and J by 3 bases, and 15 bases separated the two germline ends. CDR3 protein: CASSRGGDLYEQYF. The CDR3 nucleotides are TGTGCCAGCAGTCGAGGCGGGGACCTCTACGAGCAGTACTTC.

This chain links TRBV6-5 with TRBJ2-7, with TRBD1 matching over 7 bases. CDR1 and CDR2 (germline): MNHEY, SVGAGI. V was pared by 0 bases and J by 0 bases, with 5 bases of the junction left unmatched. The CDR3 is 16 amino acids. CDR3 amino acids: CASSYSKGTASYEQYF. The CDR3 DNA follows: TGTGCCAGCAGTTACTCAAAGGGGACAGCCTCCTACGAGCAGTACTTC.

This clone was counted between two and nine times. This chain joins TRBV7-9 and TRBJ1-1; 7 positions agree with TRBD1. V gave up 5 bases and J gave up 5 bases; unmatched junction bases: 8. CDR1 and CDR2 from the germline V gene are SEHNR and FQNEAQ (reference sequence). The CDR3 is 14 amino acids. The CDR3 DNA is TGTGCCAGCAGCCCGGTGACAGGGAGGACTGAAGCTTTCTTT. Its translation is CASSPVTGRTEAFF. The whole variable domain, filled in from reference TRBV7-9 and TRBJ1-1, reads DTGVSQNPRHKITKRGQNVTFRCDPISEHNRLYWYRQTLGQGPEFLTYFQNEAQLEKSRLLSDRFSAERPKGSFSTLEIQRTEQGDSAMYLCASSPVTGRTEAFFGQGTRLTVV.

The sample holds a few counts of this clone. The chain carries TRBV5-6 and TRBJ2-7, with 9 bases fitting TRBD1. After removal of 6 bases from V and 2 bases from J, the junction contained 3 bases not matched to a gene. The CDR3 extends over 13 amino acids. The germline gives CDR1 SGHDT, CDR2 YYEEEE. DNA of the CDR3: TGTGCCAGCACCTGGGACAGGGCCTACGAGCAGTACTTC. Its translation is CASTWDRAYEQYF.

This clone was counted only a few times. The chain carries TRBV6-1 and TRBJ1-1; D gene ambiguous. The V gene lost 0 bases and the J gene lost 5 bases, with 13 bases spanning the gap. The CDR3 extends over 15 amino acids. The germline gives CDR1 MNHNS, CDR2 SASEGT. CDR3 residues: CASSEALGRRTEAFF. The DNA for the CDR3 is TGTGCCAGCAGTGAAGCGCTGGGGAGGAGGACTGAAGCTTTCTTT.